This TCR beta chain was identified during a study of Ad26.COV2.S vaccination and SARS-CoV-2 variants. Study outcomes and limitations: Overall T cell responses may have been underestimated by the analyses of TCR breadth and depth. Placebo recipients had lower spike-specific TCR breadth than vaccine recipients.

V lost 1 base to trimming and J lost 8 bases; unmatched junction nucleotides: 7. Looked up from germline, CDR1 is SGHAT and CDR2 is FQNNGV. This CDR3 region has 16 residues. TCRdb's copy holds only in-frame clones and misses some; the assay was immunoSEQ multiplex PCR. The table records hundreds of thousands of clones, 89% of them present only once. This clone was counted only a few times. Its antigen is as yet unknown. Specified treatment: about 20 received Ad26.COV2.S at low or high dose, single or two shots; five or six received placebo; per-sample allocation not given. On day 63 after the first injection, vaccine and placebo recipients gave samples.

Sequencing used peripheral blood, obtained in a trial of Ad26.COV2.S vaccine versus placebo. V usage is TRBV11-2 and J usage is TRBJ2-1, with 11 bases fitting TRBD2. This receptor was identified in a person between 18 and 59 years old who received the Ad26.COV2.S COVID-19 vaccine or a placebo. This CDR3 reads CASSLGASGRIHEQFF. The CDR3 coding sequence is TGTGCCAGCAGCTTAGGTGCTAGCGGGAGGATCCATGAGCAGTTCTTC.